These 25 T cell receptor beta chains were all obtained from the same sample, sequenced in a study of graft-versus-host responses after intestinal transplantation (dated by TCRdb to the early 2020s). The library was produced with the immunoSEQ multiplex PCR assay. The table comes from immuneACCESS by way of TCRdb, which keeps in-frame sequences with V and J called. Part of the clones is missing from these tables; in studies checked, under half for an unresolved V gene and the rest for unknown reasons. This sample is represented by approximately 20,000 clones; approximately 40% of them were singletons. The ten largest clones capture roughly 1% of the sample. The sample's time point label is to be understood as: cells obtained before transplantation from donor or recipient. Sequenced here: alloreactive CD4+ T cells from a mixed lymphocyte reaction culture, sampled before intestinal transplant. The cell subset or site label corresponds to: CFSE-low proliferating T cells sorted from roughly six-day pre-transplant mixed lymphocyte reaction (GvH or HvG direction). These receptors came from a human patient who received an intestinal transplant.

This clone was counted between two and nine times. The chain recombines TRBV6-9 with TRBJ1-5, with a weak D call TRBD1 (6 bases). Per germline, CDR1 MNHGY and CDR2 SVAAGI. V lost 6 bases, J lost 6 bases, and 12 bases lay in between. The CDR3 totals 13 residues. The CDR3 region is CASRYRVGQPQHF. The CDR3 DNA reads TGTGCCAGCAGGTACAGGGTGGGTCAGCCCCAGCATTTT.

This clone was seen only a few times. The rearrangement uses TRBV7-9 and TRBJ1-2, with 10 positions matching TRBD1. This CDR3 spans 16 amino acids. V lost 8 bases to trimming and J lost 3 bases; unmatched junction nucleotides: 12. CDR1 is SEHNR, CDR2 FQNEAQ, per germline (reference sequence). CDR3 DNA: TGTGCCAGCGCCCCTGGGGCCGGGACAGGGGACTATGGCTACACCTTC. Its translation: CASAPGAGTGDYGYTF.

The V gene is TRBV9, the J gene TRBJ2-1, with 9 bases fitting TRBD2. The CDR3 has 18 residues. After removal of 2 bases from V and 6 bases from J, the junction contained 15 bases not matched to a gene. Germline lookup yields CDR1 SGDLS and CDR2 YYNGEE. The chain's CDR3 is CASSVNPLVRGGRNEQFF. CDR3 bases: TGTGCCAGCAGCGTCAACCCTTTGGTGCGGGGGGGCCGCAATGAGCAGTTCTTC.

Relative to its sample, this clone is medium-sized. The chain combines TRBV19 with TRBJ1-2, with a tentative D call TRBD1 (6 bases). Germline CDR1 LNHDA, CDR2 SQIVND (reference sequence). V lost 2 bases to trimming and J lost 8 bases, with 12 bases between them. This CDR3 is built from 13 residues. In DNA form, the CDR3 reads TGTGCCAGTAGTATAACAGGGCCCTGGGGCTACACCTTC. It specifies CASSITGPWGYTF.

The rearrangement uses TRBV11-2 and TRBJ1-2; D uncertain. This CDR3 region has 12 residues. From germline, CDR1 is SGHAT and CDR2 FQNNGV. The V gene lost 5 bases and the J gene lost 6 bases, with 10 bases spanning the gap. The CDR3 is CASSPRTNGYTF. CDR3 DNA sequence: TGTGCCAGCAGCCCCCGGACCAATGGCTACACCTTC.

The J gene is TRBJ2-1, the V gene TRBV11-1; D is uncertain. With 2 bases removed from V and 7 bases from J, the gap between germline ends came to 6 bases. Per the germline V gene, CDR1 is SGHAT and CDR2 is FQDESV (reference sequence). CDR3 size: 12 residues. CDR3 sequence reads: CASSLRRNEQFF. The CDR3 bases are TGTGCCAGCAGCTTACGCCGAAATGAGCAGTTCTTC. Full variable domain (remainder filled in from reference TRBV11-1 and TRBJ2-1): EAEVAQSPRYKITEKSQAVAFWCDPISGHATLYWYRQILGQGPELLVQFQDESVVDDSQLPKDRFSAERLKGVDSTLKIQPAELGDSAMYLCASSLRRNEQFFGPGTRLTVL.

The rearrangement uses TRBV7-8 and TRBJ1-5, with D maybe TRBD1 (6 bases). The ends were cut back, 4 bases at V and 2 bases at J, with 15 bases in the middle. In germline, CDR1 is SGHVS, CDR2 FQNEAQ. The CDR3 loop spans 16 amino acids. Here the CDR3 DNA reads TGTGCCAGCAGCTCCACAAACCCAGGGGGCAATCAGCCCCAGCATTTT. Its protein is CASSSTNPGGNQPQHF.

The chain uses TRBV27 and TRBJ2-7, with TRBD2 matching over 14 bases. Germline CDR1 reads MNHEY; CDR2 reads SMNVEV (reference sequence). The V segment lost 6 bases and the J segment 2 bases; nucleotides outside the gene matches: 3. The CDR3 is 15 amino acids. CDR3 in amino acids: CASRAGLAGAYEQYF. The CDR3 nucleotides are TGTGCCAGCAGGGCGGGACTAGCGGGGGCCTACGAGCAGTACTTC.

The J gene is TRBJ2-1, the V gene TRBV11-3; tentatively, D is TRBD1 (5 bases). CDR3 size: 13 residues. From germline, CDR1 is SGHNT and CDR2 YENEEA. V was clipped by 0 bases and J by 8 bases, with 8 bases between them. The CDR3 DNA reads TGTGCCAGCAGCTTAGACAGGGTGCATGAGCAGTTCTTC. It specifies CASSLDRVHEQFF.

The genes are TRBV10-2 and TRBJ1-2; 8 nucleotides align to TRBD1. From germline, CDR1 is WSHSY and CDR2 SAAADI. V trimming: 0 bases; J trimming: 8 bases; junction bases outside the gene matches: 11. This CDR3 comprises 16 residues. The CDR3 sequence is CASSESRYPGQVGYTF. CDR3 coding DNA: TGCGCCAGCAGTGAGTCTAGGTACCCGGGACAGGTGGGCTACACCTTC.

In DNA form, the CDR3 reads TGCGCCAGCAGCCGAGGTGACAGGAACTATGGCTACACCTTC. Translation gives CASSRGDRNYGYTF. The chain couples TRBV4-1 to TRBJ1-2; D is possibly TRBD1 (6 bases). The CDR3 covers 14 residues. V lost 4 bases and J lost 2, with 11 bases in between. The V gene's germline CDR1 is MGHRA and CDR2 YSYEKL.

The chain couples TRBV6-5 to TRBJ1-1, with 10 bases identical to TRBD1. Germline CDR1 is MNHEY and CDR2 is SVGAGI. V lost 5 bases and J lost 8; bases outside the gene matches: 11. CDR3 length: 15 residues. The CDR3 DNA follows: TGTGCCAGCAGTCCATCGGGACAGGGGCTGGCCGAAGCTTTCTTT. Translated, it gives CASSPSGQGLAEAFF.

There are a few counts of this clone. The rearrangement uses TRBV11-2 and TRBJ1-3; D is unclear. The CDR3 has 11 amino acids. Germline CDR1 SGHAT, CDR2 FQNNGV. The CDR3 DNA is TGTGCGAGGGTATCTGGAAACACCATATATTTT. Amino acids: CARVSGNTIYF.

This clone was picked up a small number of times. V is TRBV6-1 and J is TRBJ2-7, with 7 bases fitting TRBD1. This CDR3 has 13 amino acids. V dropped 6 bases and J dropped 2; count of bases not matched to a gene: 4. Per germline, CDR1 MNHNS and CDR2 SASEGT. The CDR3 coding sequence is TGTGCCAGCAGCCATGGACAGGCCTACGAGCAGTACTTC. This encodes CASSHGQAYEQYF.

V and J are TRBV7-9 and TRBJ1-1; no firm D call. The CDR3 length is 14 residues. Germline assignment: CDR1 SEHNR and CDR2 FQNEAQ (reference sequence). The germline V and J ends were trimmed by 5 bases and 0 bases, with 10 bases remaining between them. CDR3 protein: CASSQAHLNTEAFF. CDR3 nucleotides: TGTGCCAGCAGCCAGGCACACCTGAACACTGAAGCTTTCTTT.

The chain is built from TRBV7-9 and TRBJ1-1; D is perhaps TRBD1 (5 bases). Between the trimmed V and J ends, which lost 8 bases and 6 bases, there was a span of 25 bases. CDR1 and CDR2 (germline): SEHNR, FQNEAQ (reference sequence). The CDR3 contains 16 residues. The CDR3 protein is CASGPFARAGSPEAFF. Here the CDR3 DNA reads TGTGCCAGCGGCCCTTTTGCGAGGGCAGGGAGTCCTGAAGCTTTCTTT.

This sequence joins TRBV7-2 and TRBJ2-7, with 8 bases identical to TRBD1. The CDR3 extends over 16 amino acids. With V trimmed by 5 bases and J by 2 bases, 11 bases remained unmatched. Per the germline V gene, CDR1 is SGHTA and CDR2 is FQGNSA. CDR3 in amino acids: CASSRRTGFGTYEQYF. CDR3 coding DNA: TGTGCCAGCAGCCGTCGGACAGGGTTTGGGACCTACGAGCAGTACTTC.

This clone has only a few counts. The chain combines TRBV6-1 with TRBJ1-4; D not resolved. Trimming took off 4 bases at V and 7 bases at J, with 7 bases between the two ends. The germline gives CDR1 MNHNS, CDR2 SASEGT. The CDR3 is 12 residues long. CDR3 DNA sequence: TGTGCCAGCAGTGGCGGGAGTGAAAAACTGTTTTTT. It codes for CASSGGSEKLFF.

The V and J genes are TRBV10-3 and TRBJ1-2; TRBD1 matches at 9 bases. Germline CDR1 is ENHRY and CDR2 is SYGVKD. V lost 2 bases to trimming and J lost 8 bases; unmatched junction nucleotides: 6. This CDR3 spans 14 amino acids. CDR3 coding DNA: TGTGCCATCAGTGAGAGGAGGACAGGGGAAGGCTACACCTTC. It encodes CAISERRTGEGYTF.

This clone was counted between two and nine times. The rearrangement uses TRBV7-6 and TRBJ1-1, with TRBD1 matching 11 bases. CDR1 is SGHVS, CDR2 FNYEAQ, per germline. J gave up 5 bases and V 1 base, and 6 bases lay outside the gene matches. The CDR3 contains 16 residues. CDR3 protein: CASSLGTGGIGTEAFF. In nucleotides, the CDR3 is TGTGCCAGCAGCTTAGGGACAGGGGGCATCGGGACTGAAGCTTTCTTT.

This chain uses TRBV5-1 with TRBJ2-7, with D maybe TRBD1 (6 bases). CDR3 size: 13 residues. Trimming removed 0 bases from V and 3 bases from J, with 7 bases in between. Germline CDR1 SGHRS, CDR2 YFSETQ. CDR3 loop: CASSLDRVYEQYF. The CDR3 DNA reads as TGCGCCAGCAGCTTGGACAGGGTCTACGAGCAGTACTTC.

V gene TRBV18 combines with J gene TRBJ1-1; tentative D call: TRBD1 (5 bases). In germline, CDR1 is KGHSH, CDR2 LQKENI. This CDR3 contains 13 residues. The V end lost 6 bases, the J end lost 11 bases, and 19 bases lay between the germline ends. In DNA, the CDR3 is TGTGCCAGCTCGCCTAGGGGTCGGCTTGGGGCTTTCTTT. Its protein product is CASSPRGRLGAFF.

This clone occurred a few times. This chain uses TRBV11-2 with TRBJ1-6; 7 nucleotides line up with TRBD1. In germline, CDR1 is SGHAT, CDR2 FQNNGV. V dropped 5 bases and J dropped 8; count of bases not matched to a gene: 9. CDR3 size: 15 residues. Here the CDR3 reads CASSLTGTAHSPLHF. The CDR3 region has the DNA TGTGCCAGCAGCCTGACCGGGACAGCGCATTCACCCCTCCACTTT.

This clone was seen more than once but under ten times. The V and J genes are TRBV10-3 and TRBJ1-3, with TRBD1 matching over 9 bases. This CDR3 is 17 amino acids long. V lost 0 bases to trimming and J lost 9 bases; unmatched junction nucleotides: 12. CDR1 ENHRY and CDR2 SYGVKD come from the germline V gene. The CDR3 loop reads CAISESWGTGTGSTIYF. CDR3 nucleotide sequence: TGTGCCATCAGTGAGTCCTGGGGGACAGGGACCGGGAGCACCATATATTTT.

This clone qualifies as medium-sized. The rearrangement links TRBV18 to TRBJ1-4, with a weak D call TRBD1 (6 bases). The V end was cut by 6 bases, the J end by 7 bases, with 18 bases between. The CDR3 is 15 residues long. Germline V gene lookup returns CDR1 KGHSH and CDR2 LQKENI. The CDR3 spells CASSPPGEEGEKLFF. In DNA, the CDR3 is TGTGCCAGCTCTCCGCCAGGGGAGGAGGGTGAAAAACTGTTTTTT.